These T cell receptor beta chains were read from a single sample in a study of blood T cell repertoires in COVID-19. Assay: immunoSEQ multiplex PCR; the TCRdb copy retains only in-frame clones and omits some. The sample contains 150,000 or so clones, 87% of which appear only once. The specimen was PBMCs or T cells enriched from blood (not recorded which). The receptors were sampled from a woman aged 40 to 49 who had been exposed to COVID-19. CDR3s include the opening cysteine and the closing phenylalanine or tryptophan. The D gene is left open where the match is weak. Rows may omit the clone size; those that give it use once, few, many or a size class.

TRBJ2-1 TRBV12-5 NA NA CASGLSRQSSYNEQFF TGTGCTAGTGGTTTGTCACGACAGAGCTCCTACAATGAGCAGTTCTTC
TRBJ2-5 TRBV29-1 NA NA CSVVLGARIEKTQYF TGCAGCGTTGTTTTGGGGGCTAGAATTGAAAAGACCCAGTACTTC
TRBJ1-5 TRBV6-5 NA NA CASRTFLGDQPQHF TGTGCCAGCAGGACATTTCTCGGGGATCAGCCCCAGCATTTT
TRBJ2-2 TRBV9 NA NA CASSVSGGVNTGELFF TGTGCCAGCAGCGTATCCGGAGGGGTAAACACCGGGGAGCTGTTTTTT
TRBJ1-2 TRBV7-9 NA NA CASSNLLQDDYGYTF TGTGCCAGCAGCAACCTTTTACAGGACGATTATGGCTACACCTTC
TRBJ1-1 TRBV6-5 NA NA CASSHLDTEAFF TGTGCCAGCAGTCACCTAGACACTGAAGCTTTCTTT
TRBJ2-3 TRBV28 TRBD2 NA CASSSTSGSADTQYF TGTGCCAGCAGTTCGACTAGCGGGAGTGCGGATACGCAGTATTTT
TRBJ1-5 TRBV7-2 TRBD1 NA CASSLVIGTGLSPQHF TGTGCCAGCAGCTTAGTGATCGGGACAGGGCTCAGCCCCCAGCATTTT
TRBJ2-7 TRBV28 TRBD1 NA CASSFGWGQGNEQYF TGTGCCAGCAGTTTTGGGTGGGGACAGGGAAACGAGCAGTACTTC
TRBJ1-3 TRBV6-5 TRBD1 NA CASSPGTAWNTIYF TGTGCCAGCAGTCCAGGGACAGCCTGGAACACCATATATTTT
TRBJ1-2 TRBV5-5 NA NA CASSPELYGYTF TGTGCCAGCAGCCCCGAGCTCTATGGCTACACCTTC
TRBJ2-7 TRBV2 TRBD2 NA CASRTSGGLKQYF TGTGCCAGCAGGACTAGCGGGGGGTTGAAGCAGTACTTC
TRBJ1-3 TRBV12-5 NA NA CASALRESSGNTIYF TGTGCTAGTGCCCTCCGGGAGAGCTCTGGAAACACCATATATTTT
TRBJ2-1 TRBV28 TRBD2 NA CASSSGTSGSYNEQFF TGTGCCAGCAGTTCCGGGACTAGCGGGAGCTACAATGAGCAGTTCTTC
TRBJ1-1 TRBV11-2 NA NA CASSLGQKNEAFF TGTGCCAGCAGCTTAGGTCAGAAAAATGAAGCTTTCTTT
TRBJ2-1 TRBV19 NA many CASRKERSYNEQFF TGTGCCAGTAGGAAGGAGCGGTCCTACAATGAGCAGTTCTTC
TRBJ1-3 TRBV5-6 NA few CASRPTGGGNTIYF TGTGCCAGCAGGCCCACAGGTGGTGGAAACACCATATATTTT
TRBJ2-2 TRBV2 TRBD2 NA CASALAGVVTGELFF TGTGCCAGCGCGCTAGCGGGTGTTGTTACCGGGGAGCTGTTTTTT
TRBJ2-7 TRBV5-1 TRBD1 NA CASSGTGGDWEQYF TGCGCCAGCAGCGGGACAGGGGGCGATTGGGAGCAGTACTTC
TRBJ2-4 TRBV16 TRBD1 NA CASSPTGQGAAKNIQYF TGTGCCAGCAGCCCCACCGGGCAGGGGGCGGCCAAAAACATTCAGTACTTC
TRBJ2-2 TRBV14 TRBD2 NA CASSQDMRGRTGELFF TGTGCCAGCAGCCAAGATATGCGGGGGAGAACCGGGGAGCTGTTTTTT
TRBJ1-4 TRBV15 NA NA CATSRAGSHEKLFF TGTGCCACCAGCAGGGCGGGATCCCACGAAAAACTGTTTTTT
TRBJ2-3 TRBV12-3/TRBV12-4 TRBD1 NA CAVAGGIRDTQYF TGTGCCGTGGCAGGGGGCATTAGAGATACGCAGTATTTT
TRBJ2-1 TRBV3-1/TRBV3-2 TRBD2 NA CASSPPSGGDTEQFF TGTGCCAGCAGCCCCCCTAGCGGGGGGGACACTGAGCAGTTCTTC
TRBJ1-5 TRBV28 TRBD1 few CASSLRTGPKSEPQHF TGTGCCAGCAGTTTGAGGACAGGACCTAAATCAGAGCCCCAGCATTTT
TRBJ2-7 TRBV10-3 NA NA CASRTDSYEQYF TGTGCCAGCCGGACAGACTCCTACGAGCAGTACTTC
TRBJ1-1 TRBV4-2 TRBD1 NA CASSRNSGTGREAFF TGTGCCAGCAGCCGGAACTCCGGGACAGGCCGTGAAGCTTTCTTT
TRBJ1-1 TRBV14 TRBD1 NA CASSGWTGDIGEAFF TGTGCCAGCAGCGGGTGGACAGGGGATATTGGTGAAGCTTTCTTT
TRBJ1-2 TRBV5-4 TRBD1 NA CASSTTGGNGYTF TGTGCCAGCAGCACGACAGGGGGAAATGGCTACACCTTC
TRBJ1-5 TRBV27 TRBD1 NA CASSSRGTAKDGNQPQHF TGTGCCAGCAGTTCGAGAGGGACAGCAAAAGACGGCAATCAGCCCCAGCATTTT
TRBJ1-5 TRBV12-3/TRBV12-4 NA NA CASSYGSNQPQHF TGTGCCAGCAGTTATGGCTCCAATCAGCCCCAGCATTTT
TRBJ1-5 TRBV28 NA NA CASSVGRLTQHF TGTGCCAGCAGTGTGGGGAGATTAACCCAGCATTTT
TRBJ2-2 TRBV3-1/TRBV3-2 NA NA CASSLYKTGELFF TGTGCCAGCAGCCTTTACAAGACCGGGGAGCTGTTTTTT
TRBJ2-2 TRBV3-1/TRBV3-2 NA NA CASSRDFGELFF TGTGCCAGCAGCAGGGACTTCGGGGAGCTGTTTTTT
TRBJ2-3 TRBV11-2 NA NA CASSHPPRSDTQYF TGTGCCAGCAGCCACCCCCCCAGATCAGATACGCAGTATTTT
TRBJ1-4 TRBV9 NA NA CASSGRVNEKLFF TGTGCCAGCAGCGGACGGGTAAATGAAAAACTGTTTTTT
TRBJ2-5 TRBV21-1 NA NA CASNVQGRTETQYF TGTGCCAGCAATGTACAGGGCAGGACGGAGACCCAGTACTTC
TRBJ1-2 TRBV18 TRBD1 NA CASSPQRQGIYGYTF TGTGCCAGCTCACCACAGAGACAGGGGATCTATGGCTACACCTTC
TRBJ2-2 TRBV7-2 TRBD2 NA CASSQEGGGNTGELFF TGTGCCAGCAGCCAAGAGGGCGGGGGGAACACCGGGGAGCTGTTTTTT
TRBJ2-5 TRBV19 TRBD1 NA CASSMRTGTETQYF TGTGCCAGTAGTATGAGGACAGGGACAGAGACCCAGTACTTC
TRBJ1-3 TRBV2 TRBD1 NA CASKETGGGNTIYF TGTGCCAGCAAGGAGACAGGGGGTGGAAACACCATATATTTT
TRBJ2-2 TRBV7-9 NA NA CASSWGLPAKGGELFF TGTGCCAGCAGCTGGGGACTCCCCGCGAAGGGCGGGGAGCTGTTTTTT
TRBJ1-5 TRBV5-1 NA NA CASSLGGNSNQPQHF TGCGCCAGCAGCTTGGGAGGGAATAGCAATCAGCCCCAGCATTTT